A single T cell receptor beta chain is shown here with its context. The record originates from a study of identical twins. A universal primer site was added by template switching, and unique molecular identifiers were carried by the cDNA. TCRdb passed the 5' RACE reads through MiXCR, listing each CDR3 protein once. This table has fewer than 250,000 distinct CDR3 sequences, approximately 6.8% appearing once. These data also featured in a second study, about yellow fever vaccine responses in identical twins.

This receptor was identified in a woman between 18 and 29 years old in good health. Sample: CD8+ T cells sorted from blood.

CDR3: CASSLVWRGGVDTQYF. Written as DNA, the CDR3 is TGTGCCAGCAGCTTGGTTTGGCGGGGGGGAGTAGATACGCAGTATTTT. J is TRBJ2-3 and V is TRBV7-8; 9 positions match TRBD2. Germline CDR1 and CDR2: SGHVS and FQNEAQ. The V and J ends lost 3 bases and 5 bases, in that order; junction bases with no gene match: 9. The CDR3 loop spans 16 amino acids.